This is a list of T cell receptor beta chains from one sample in a study of Graves' ophthalmopathy and Graves' hyperthyroidism. TCRdb re-called the multiplex PCR reads with MiXCR, one entry per CDR3 protein. Found here are about 700,000 distinct CDR3 sequences, roughly two fifths of them singletons; the top ten hold 44%. The sequencing input was peripheral blood. Source of these receptors: an adult man with Graves' ophthalmopathy. Each CDR3 is given with its conserved first and last residue. Each record gives: clone size, D gene, V gene, CDR3 protein. D genes are given only for firm matches. Some rows mark clone size as missing; the rest say once, few, many or name a class of expanded clone.

abundance: -; d_gene: -; v_gene: TRBV11-2; CDR3aa: CASSKQGHQPQHF
abundance: many; d_gene: -; v_gene: TRBV10-3; CDR3aa: CAISSGEVLTGELFF
abundance: few; d_gene: -; v_gene: TRBV7-9; CDR3aa: CASTEDYSAGELFF
abundance: many; d_gene: -; v_gene: TRBV7-2; CDR3aa: CASSPAISYGYTF
abundance: few; d_gene: -; v_gene: TRBV19; CDR3aa: CASRRDGTYSNQPQHF
abundance: -; d_gene: -; v_gene: TRBV25-1; CDR3aa: CASSDSAGRSGANVLTF
abundance: -; d_gene: -; v_gene: TRBV2; CDR3aa: CASSAPLGVLYEQYF
abundance: -; d_gene: TRBD2; v_gene: TRBV10-3; CDR3aa: CAISGDGGLSSTDTQYF
abundance: -; d_gene: -; v_gene: TRBV6-1; CDR3aa: CASRQMTDSGNTIYF
abundance: few; d_gene: TRBD1; v_gene: TRBV5-1; CDR3aa: CASSFTMGQGNYGYTF
abundance: few; d_gene: -; v_gene: TRBV24-1; CDR3aa: CASSFGQINQPQHF
abundance: -; d_gene: -; v_gene: TRBV25-1; CDR3aa: CAWSPTPGTGELFF
abundance: many; d_gene: -; v_gene: TRBV7-2; CDR3aa: CASSLALASPEAFF
abundance: -; d_gene: TRBD2; v_gene: TRBV9; CDR3aa: CASSVSASGRQFTGELFF
abundance: few; d_gene: -; v_gene: TRBV7-2; CDR3aa: CASSLGVGGYEQYF
abundance: -; d_gene: -; v_gene: TRBV7-2; CDR3aa: CASSLSLGYEAFF
abundance: few; d_gene: -; v_gene: TRBV10-2; CDR3aa: CASTRTASYEQYF
abundance: -; d_gene: TRBD1; v_gene: TRBV29-1; CDR3aa: CSAIQGATDTQYF
abundance: -; d_gene: -; v_gene: TRBV19; CDR3aa: CASSPRNSNQPPHF
abundance: -; d_gene: -; v_gene: TRBV11-2; CDR3aa: CASSFSPGGYTF
abundance: -; d_gene: -; v_gene: TRBV7-2; CDR3aa: CASSTWGTQCF
abundance: -; d_gene: -; v_gene: TRBV20-1; CDR3aa: CSARDERGRYEQYF
abundance: few; d_gene: TRBD1; v_gene: TRBV6-6; CDR3aa: CASSHKTGAETQYF
abundance: -; d_gene: -; v_gene: TRBV20-1; CDR3aa: CSARERGARAGYTF
abundance: -; d_gene: TRBD1; v_gene: TRBV7-9; CDR3aa: CASRTGSSGTGELFF
abundance: -; d_gene: -; v_gene: TRBV7-9; CDR3aa: CASTKQGRRQPQHF
abundance: -; d_gene: TRBD2; v_gene: TRBV20-1; CDR3aa: CSARRLAATYEQYF
abundance: few; d_gene: TRBD2; v_gene: TRBV7-2; CDR3aa: CASSFGAGGLPYEQYF
abundance: once; d_gene: -; v_gene: TRBV15; CDR3aa: CATSRDRAPDPRSGGYTF
abundance: -; d_gene: -; v_gene: TRBV9; CDR3aa: CASSVGPNSPLHF
abundance: many; d_gene: -; v_gene: TRBV7-6; CDR3aa: CASSLRASATNEKLFF
abundance: -; d_gene: TRBD1; v_gene: TRBV29-1; CDR3aa: CSGRGWTGAGETQYF
abundance: few; d_gene: TRBD2; v_gene: TRBV2; CDR3aa: CASSPRGASGEREQYF
abundance: many; d_gene: -; v_gene: TRBV2; CDR3aa: CASSASRSYEQYF
abundance: -; d_gene: -; v_gene: TRBV25-1; CDR3aa: CASSFSLATGELFF
abundance: -; d_gene: -; v_gene: TRBV7-9; CDR3aa: CASSVEEGYTF
abundance: -; d_gene: -; v_gene: TRBV7-9; CDR3aa: CASSLGVGSEQFF
abundance: -; d_gene: -; v_gene: TRBV6-4; CDR3aa: CASSGDNTGELFF
abundance: -; d_gene: TRBD1; v_gene: TRBV20-1; CDR3aa: CSARFEQGAGETQYF